This record covers a single T cell receptor (beta chain). This clone was seen just once. Its antigen has not been determined. No much larger clone exists at a distance of one base, and base qualities are not known. The immunoSEQ Assay, a bias-controlled multiplex PCR, was used to amplify TCRbeta CDR3 regions from genomic DNA. Concerning the study's data processing: The number of nucleated cells in each sample was estimated from the amplification of reference gene primers within the assay. To quantify the absolute abundance of each unique TCRbeta CDR3 rearrangement, sequence reads were collapsed and filtered. For each sample, productive Simpson clonality was calculated by taking the square root of Simpson's diversity index across productive rearrangements. TCRdb holds this immuneACCESS table with in-frame rearrangements only. Some clones are missing; in checked studies, unresolved V genes explain under half, and the rest has no known cause. D and trimming were read from the DNA, whereas the V and J calls and clone size are those reported in that table. This sample gives 250,000 to 300,000 clones in total; 86% of them show up just once. Clones ranked in the top ten supply 13% of the sample.

This specimen belongs to a study of blood T cell repertoires in COVID-19 (dated by TCRdb to 2020 to 2022). Study-wide context: Samples from collaborators originated in the United States, Italy and Spain and spanned both the acute and convalescent phases of COVID-19. The prospective study material was composed of cDNA or gDNA derived from T cells, B-cell-depleted T cells, or PBMCs. Deeply sampled blood TCRbeta repertoires from subjects exposed to, actively infected with, or recovered from COVID-19 were included in the dataset. Samples came from the ongoing ImmuneRACE study (first 160 participants) plus 1,254 subjects from 6 global collaborators. HLA class I and class II types, where available, came from metadata supplied by the sample provider rather than from assay-based typing. The repertoires were released in a freely available public database intended as a resource for research on the immune response to SARS-CoV-2. The sample metadata nearly always contained a de-identified subject ID, COVID-19 status, age in years and sex.

Including cysteine and phenylalanine, the CDR3 has 14 amino acids. The DNA shown is the 42-base CDR3, in frame from base 1. Overall study outcomes, separate from this receptor: Clinical and demographic metadata were provided uncurated, with the amount varying by source and participant.

At one collaborating source in Seattle, patients were enrolled during active infection and were followed longitudinally through the course of disease. The collaborating institutions used their own protocols to collect whole blood in K2EDTA tubes. For TCRbeta analysis, collaborators shipped samples in one of three forms: frozen whole blood, isolated PBMCs, or DNA extracted from either of those sample types. This clonotype was sampled from a woman in her 70s with COVID-19, enrolled during active disease. The chain was built from TRBV21-1 and TRBJ2-6; TRBD1, the table's D call, lacks a check against the DNA. TRBV21-1 is marked as a pseudogene. What was sequenced was peripheral blood. Here is the DNA: TGTGCCAGCAGAGACAGGGCTGGGGCCAACGTCCTGACTTTC. Its amino acids are CASRDRAGANVLTF.